A single sample gave rise to the 17 T cell receptor beta chains below, sequenced in a study of CD8 T cells in Susac syndrome (dated by TCRdb to the late 2010s). The library was produced with the immunoSEQ multiplex PCR assay. RNA was extracted with the RNeasy kit and about 0.5 to 1 ug was reverse transcribed using random hexamers. The raw public reads went through TCRdb reprocessing: fastp at Q25, MiXCR clone calling, in-frame beta chains kept. When rows share a CDR3 protein, they turn into one entry using the most common DNA and genes. The sample table shows approximately 140,000 distinct CDR3 sequences, and around 95% are seen once. Over 0.1% of the sample comes from the top ten. What was sequenced was CD4+ T cells from PBMCs. The receptors were gathered from a human donor with multiple sclerosis.

The rearrangement links TRBV20-1 to TRBJ2-7; no firm D call. This CDR3 contains 11 residues. Germline CDR1 reads DFQATT; CDR2 reads SNEGSKA (reference sequence). The ends were cut back, 0 bases at V and 4 bases at J, with 4 bases in the middle. The CDR3 DNA follows: TGCAGTGCTAGAGATCTGTACGAGCAGTACTTC. It translates to CSARDLYEQYF.

The rearrangement links TRBV20-1 to TRBJ2-7; 12 bases are a match to TRBD2. Per the germline V gene, CDR1 is DFQATT and CDR2 is SNEGSKA (reference sequence). This CDR3 comprises 14 residues. J gave up 4 bases and V 5 bases, and 6 bases lay outside the gene matches. CDR3 nucleotide sequence: TGCAGTGCTCCTACTAGCGGGGGGATTTACGAGCAGTACTTC. This translates into CSAPTSGGIYEQYF.

The V call is TRBV20-1, the J call TRBJ1-1, with 8 bases identical to TRBD1. The V and J ends lost 4 bases and 1 base, in that order; junction bases with no gene match: 8. Germline loops: CDR1 DFQATT, CDR2 SNEGSKA (reference sequence). The CDR3 has 15 residues. Written as DNA, the CDR3 is TGCAGTGCTAAATATCGACAGGGGTGGAACACTGAAGCTTTCTTT. As protein: CSAKYRQGWNTEAFF.

The chain has TRBV5-1 and TRBJ1-5; 12 bases agree with TRBD1. The CDR3 loop spans 16 amino acids. V gave up 0 bases and J gave up 7 bases; unmatched junction bases: 5. Looked up from germline, CDR1 is SGHRS and CDR2 is YFSETQ. CDR3 in amino acids: CASSLAGTGGGQPQHF. CDR3 DNA sequence: TGCGCCAGCAGCTTGGCCGGGACAGGGGGCGGGCAGCCCCAGCATTTT.

This chain's CDR3 is CASGLGDTTNYGYTF. The CDR3 DNA sequence: TGTGCTAGTGGTTTGGGAGACACCACCAACTATGGCTACACCTTC. This chain uses TRBV12-5 with TRBJ1-2; the D is unclear. Germline loops: CDR1 LGHNT, CDR2 FRNRAP. Trimming pared 1 base from V and 2 bases from J, leaving 11 bases between. CDR3 length: 15 residues.

A word on this clonotype: A junction boundary mismatches the germline segment, possibly from a read error. The gene calls are TRBV12-3 or TRBV12-4 and TRBJ2-1; D might be TRBD1 (7 bases). This CDR3 region has 15 residues. The CDR3, as DNA: TGTGCCAGCAGCCCGACAGGGAGGATAAACAAGGAGCAGTTCTTC. This sequence encodes CASSPTGRINKEQFF.

The gene calls are TRBV3-1 and TRBJ2-7; TRBD2 aligns across 8 bases. The CDR3 has 14 amino acids. J was trimmed by 8 bases and V by 7 bases; bases with no gene match: 13. Germline loops: CDR1 LGHDT, CDR2 YNNKEL (reference sequence). CDR3 sequence: CASKSGLGGRKQYF. CDR3 bases: TGTGCCAGCAAGTCGGGCCTGGGCGGGAGGAAGCAGTACTTC.

The gene calls are TRBV6-1 and TRBJ1-6; 9 positions agree with TRBD1. Unmatched junction bases numbered 6, after V lost 2 bases and J lost 7 bases. CDR1 is MNHNS, CDR2 SASEGT, per germline. CDR3 length equals 16 residues. The CDR3: CASSEMGDRVNSPLHF. CDR3 coding DNA: TGTGCCAGCAGTGAAATGGGGGACAGGGTGAATTCACCCCTCCACTTT.

The chain uses TRBV6-1 and TRBJ1-5; no firm D call. In germline, CDR1 is MNHNS, CDR2 SASEGT. The CDR3 totals 17 residues. V was clipped by 5 bases and J by 5 bases, with 22 bases between them. CDR3 sequence reads: CASSPGGGGSLDQPQHF. CDR3 sequence (DNA): TGTGCCAGCAGTCCCGGAGGTGGAGGCAGTTTAGATCAGCCCCAGCATTTT.

The chain couples TRBV19 to TRBJ2-5, with D perhaps matching TRBD1 (5 bases). Germline V gene lookup returns CDR1 LNHDA and CDR2 SQIVND (reference sequence). Deletions cut 3 bases from V and 0 bases from J, with 8 bases between. The CDR3 has 14 amino acids. The CDR3, as DNA: TGTGCCAGTAGTATGACAGCCAACCAAGAGACCCAGTACTTC. This gives the protein CASSMTANQETQYF.

The chain uses TRBV15 and TRBJ1-5; tentative D call: TRBD1 (5 bases). V was shortened by 3 bases and J by 3 bases, with 12 bases between the two germline ends. There are 15 residues in the CDR3. Germline assignment: CDR1 LNHNV and CDR2 YYDKDF (reference sequence). CDR3 sequence (DNA): TGTGCCACCAGCAGGACGGGGGAGTACAATCAGCCCCAGCATTTT. It is translated as CATSRTGEYNQPQHF.

The chain combines TRBV3-1 with TRBJ2-5; TRBD2 agrees at 8 bases. The CDR3 loop spans 15 amino acids. V trimming: 2 bases; J trimming: 9 bases; junction bases outside the gene matches: 11. CDR1 and CDR2 from the germline V gene are LGHDT and YNNKEL (reference sequence). CDR3 sequence (DNA): TGTGCCAGCAGCCAAACTAGCGGAGGGGCTTGGGCCCAGTACTTC. Protein: CASSQTSGGAWAQYF.

This chain joins TRBV5-1 and TRBJ2-7, with a tentative D call TRBD1 (5 bases). The V and J ends lost 0 bases and 2 bases respectively, with 9 bases between them. The CDR3 length is 14 residues. CDR1 and CDR2 (germline): SGHRS, YFSETQ. In nucleotides, the CDR3 is TGCGCCAGCAGCTTGGAGTACAGGACCTACGAGCAGTACTTC. Protein sequence: CASSLEYRTYEQYF.

The chain joins TRBV24-1 to TRBJ2-5; 14 bases are a match to TRBD2. The ends lost 5 bases at V and 4 bases at J; junction bases unmatched: 8. Per the germline V gene, CDR1 is KGHDR and CDR2 is SFDVKD. The CDR3 covers 17 residues. The CDR3 DNA reads TGTGCCACCAGTGCCCTGACTAGCGGGGGGGCCAGAGAGACCCAGTACTTC. This gives the protein CATSALTSGGARETQYF.

The rearrangement joins TRBV5-1 to TRBJ2-2, with D perhaps matching TRBD2 (5 bases). CDR3 length: 13 residues. Trimming removed 3 bases at V and 6 bases at J, with 9 bases between. Germline V gene sequence: CDR1 SGHRS, CDR2 YFSETQ. CDR3 nucleotides: TGCGCCAGCAGCTCCGAGGGAGCCGGGGAGCTGTTTTTT. Encoded protein: CASSSEGAGELFF.

Remarks on this clonotype: The junction does not match germline at one end; this may be a read error. The chain uses TRBV14 and TRBJ2-7; TRBD1 aligns across 7 bases. The CDR3 spans 14 residues. Germline V gene data show CDR1 as SGHDN and CDR2 as FVKESK. This chain's CDR3 is CASSPGGSGRDSSF. The CDR3 region has the DNA TGTGCCAGCAGCCCAGGGGGAAGTGGAAGGGACAGCAGTTTC.

The gene calls are TRBV5-5 and TRBJ2-3; no clear D gene. V dropped 4 bases and J dropped 1 base, with 19 bases sitting between them. The CDR3 covers 17 residues. Germline assignment: CDR1 SGHKS and CDR2 YYEKEE (reference sequence). Here the CDR3 reads CASSPRRAEWGTDTQYF. The DNA of the CDR3 is TGTGCCAGCAGCCCCCGTCGGGCAGAATGGGGCACAGATACGCAGTATTTT.